This TCR beta chain derives from a study of preoperative IRX-2 immunotherapy in early breast cancer. The treatment here: preoperative locoregional IRX-2 cytokine immunotherapy. Preoperative locoregional IRX-2 cytokine immunotherapy was tested in the phase Ib source study. Assay used: immunoSEQ multiplex PCR; TCRdb lists only in-frame clones, some missing. This repertoire shows 5,000 to 6,500 clones, around 61% found once; its top ten account for about 11%. This CDR3 region has 13 residues. V lost 6 bases and J lost 3; bases outside the gene matches: 4. The TCR comes from a human donor with breast cancer. The source material was tumor tissue, sampled before IRX-2 immunotherapy. This sequence joins TRBV6-7 and TRBJ1-1; 7 nucleotides match TRBD1. TRBV6-7 is an ORF, with its function uncertain. CDR3 sequence reads: CASRHDRDTEAFF. CDR3 bases: TGTGCCAGCAGACACGACAGGGACACTGAAGCTTTCTTT.